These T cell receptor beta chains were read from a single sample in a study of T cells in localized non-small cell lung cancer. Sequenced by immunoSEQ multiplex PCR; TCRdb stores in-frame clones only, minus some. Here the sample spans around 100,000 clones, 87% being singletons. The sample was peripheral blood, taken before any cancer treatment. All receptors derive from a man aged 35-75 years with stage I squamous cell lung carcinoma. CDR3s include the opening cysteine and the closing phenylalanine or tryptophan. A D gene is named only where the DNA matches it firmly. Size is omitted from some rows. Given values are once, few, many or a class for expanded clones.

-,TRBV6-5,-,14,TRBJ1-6,TGTGCCAGCACAAAGTCCGACTATAATTCACCCCTCCACTTT,CASTKSDYNSPLHF
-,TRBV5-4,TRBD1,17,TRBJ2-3,TGTGCCAGCAGCTTACCGACAGGGGATACTAGAGTAGATACGCAGTATTTT,CASSLPTGDTRVDTQYF
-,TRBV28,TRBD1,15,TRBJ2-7,TGTGCCAGCAGCTACCAGGGGGCCCGAAACTACGAGCAGTACTTC,CASSYQGARNYEQYF
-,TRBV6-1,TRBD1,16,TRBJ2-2,TGTGCCAGCAGTGGCAAGGGGGCACCGAACACCGGGGAGCTGTTTTTT,CASSGKGAPNTGELFF
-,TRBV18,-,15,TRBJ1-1,TGTGCCAGCTCACCACTTGGACAGTCGAACACTGAAGCTTTCTTT,CASSPLGQSNTEAFF
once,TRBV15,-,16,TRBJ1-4,TGTGCCACCAGCAGAGATTCTAGGAGCTATAATGAAAAACTGTTTTTT,CATSRDSRSYNEKLFF
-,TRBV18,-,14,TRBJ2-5,TGTGCCAGCTCACCCTCGGGTATGCGAGAGACCCAGTACTTC,CASSPSGMRETQYF
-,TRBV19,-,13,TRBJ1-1,TGTGCCAGTAGCCCCGGACGGGCGGCTGAAGCTTTCTTT,CASSPGRAAEAFF
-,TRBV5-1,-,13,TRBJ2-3,TGCGCCAGCAGCAGGGACTTCACAGATACGCAGTATTTT,CASSRDFTDTQYF
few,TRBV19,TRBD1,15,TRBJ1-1,TGTGCCAGTACCACCCGACAGGGCATGAGCACTGAAGCTTTCTTT,CASTTRQGMSTEAFF
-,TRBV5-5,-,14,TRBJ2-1,TGTGCCAGCAGCTTGGGGAGAGCCTACAATGAGCAGTTCTTC,CASSLGRAYNEQFF
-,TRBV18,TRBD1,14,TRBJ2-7,TGTGCCAGCTCACCTTGGGACAGGGTTGACGAGCAGTACTTC,CASSPWDRVDEQYF
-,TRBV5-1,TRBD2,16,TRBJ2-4,TGCGCCAGCAGCCCTCTAGCGGGGGGATTCAAAAACATTCAGTACTTC,CASSPLAGGFKNIQYF
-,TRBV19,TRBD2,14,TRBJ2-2,TGTGCCAGTACTGACGGGGGGTACACCGGGGAGCTGTTTTTT,CASTDGGYTGELFF
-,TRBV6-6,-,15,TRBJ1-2,TGTGCCAGCAGTTACTCAGGGACAAGACTCCGACCGGAGCACTTC,CASSYSGTRLRPEHF
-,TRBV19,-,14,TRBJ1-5,TGTGCCAGTAGTATAGACAGGCTCAATCAGCCCCAGCATTTT,CASSIDRLNQPQHF
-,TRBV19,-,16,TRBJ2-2,TGTGCCAGTAGTCCTGGTTGGACCAACGGCCCCGGGGAGCTGTTTTTT,CASSPGWTNGPGELFF
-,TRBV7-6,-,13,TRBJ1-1,TGTGCCAGCAGCTTAGCAGGGAACACTGAAGCTTTCTTT,CASSLAGNTEAFF
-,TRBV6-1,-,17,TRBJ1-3,TGTGCCAGCCGTGGAGGTTCTACAGGGAACTCTGGAAACACCATATATTTT,CASRGGSTGNSGNTIYF
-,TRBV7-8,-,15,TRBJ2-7,TGTGCCAGCAGCTCAACCCCCCAGGGGAATTACGAGCAGTACTTC,CASSSTPQGNYEQYF
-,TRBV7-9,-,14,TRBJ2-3,TGTGCCAGCAGTCCTGACGGGTGGGCAGATACGCAGTATTTT,CASSPDGWADTQYF
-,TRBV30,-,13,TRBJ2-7,TGTGCCTGGGGATTGGGGAGTTCCTACGAGCAGTACTTC,CAWGLGSSYEQYF
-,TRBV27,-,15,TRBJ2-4,TGTGCCAGCAGTTCCTCCTTACTAGCCAAAAACATTCAGTACTTC,CASSSSLLAKNIQYF
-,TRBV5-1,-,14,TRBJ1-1,TGCGCCAGCAGCTATATAGGGGGGAACACTGAAGCTTTCTTT,CASSYIGGNTEAFF
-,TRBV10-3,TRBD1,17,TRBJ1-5,TGTGCCATCAGTGAGGCGGCCTTAACAGGGGGCGGACAGCCCCAGCATTTT,CAISEAALTGGGQPQHF
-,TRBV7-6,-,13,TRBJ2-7,TGTGCCAGCAGCTTAGGGCGGGGTAACGAGCAGTACTTC,CASSLGRGNEQYF
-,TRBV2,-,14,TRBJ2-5,TGTGCCAGCAGCGCCGGTAGCTCGGGGGAGACCCAGTACTTC,CASSAGSSGETQYF
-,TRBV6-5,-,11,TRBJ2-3,TGTGCCAGCAGTTACCTTCGGGTGCAGTATTTT,CASSYLRVQYF
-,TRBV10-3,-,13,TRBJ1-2,TGTGCCATCAGTGAGGGACAGAGTTATGGCTACACCTTC,CAISEGQSYGYTF
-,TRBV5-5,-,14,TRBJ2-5,TGTGCCAGCACCGGGACGGAAATTCAAGAGACCCAGTACTTC,CASTGTEIQETQYF
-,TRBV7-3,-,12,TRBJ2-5,TGTGCCAGCAGCGGGGGCGGGGAGACCCAGTACTTC,CASSGGGETQYF
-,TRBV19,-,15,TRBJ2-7,TGTGCCAGTAGTATAGGAGGGGGTCCCATCTACGAGCAGTACTTC,CASSIGGGPIYEQYF
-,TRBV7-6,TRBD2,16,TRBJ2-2,TGTGCCAGCAGCCCCCAAACTAGCGGGGTTAGCGGGGAGCTGTTTTTT,CASSPQTSGVSGELFF
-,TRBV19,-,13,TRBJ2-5,TGTGCCAGTAGTAGGGCAAACCAAGAGACCCAGTACTTC,CASSRANQETQYF
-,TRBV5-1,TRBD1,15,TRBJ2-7,TGCGCCAGCAGCTTAGGACAGGGGATGGTCTACGAGCAGTACTTC,CASSLGQGMVYEQYF
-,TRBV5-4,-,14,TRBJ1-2,TGTGCCAGCAGCCTGGACGGCGGCGCTTATGGCTACACCTTC,CASSLDGGAYGYTF
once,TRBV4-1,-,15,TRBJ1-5,TGCGCCAGCAGCCAGGGCGGGGGGCCGGGTCAGCCCCAGCATTTT,CASSQGGGPGQPQHF
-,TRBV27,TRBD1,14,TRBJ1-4,TGTGCCAGCAGTCGACAGGGGGAAAATGAAAAACTGTTTTTT,CASSRQGENEKLFF
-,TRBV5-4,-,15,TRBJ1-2,TGTGCCAGCAGCTTCCCACTTGACAGTTCCTATGGCTACACCTTC,CASSFPLDSSYGYTF
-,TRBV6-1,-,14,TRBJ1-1,TGTGCCAGCAGATACGGGACGGCTAGGACTGAAGCTTTCTTT,CASRYGTARTEAFF
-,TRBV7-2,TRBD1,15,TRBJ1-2,TGTGCCAGCAGCCTTATCGACAGGGGTAGACGTGGCTACACCTTC,CASSLIDRGRRGYTF
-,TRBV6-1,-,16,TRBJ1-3,TGTGCCAGCAGTGAAGAGAAATCCAGAACTGGAAACACCATATATTTT,CASSEEKSRTGNTIYF
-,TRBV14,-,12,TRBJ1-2,TGTGCCAGCAGCCACGGAAGGAGTGGCTACACCTTC,CASSHGRSGYTF
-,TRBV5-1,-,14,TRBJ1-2,TGCGCCAGCAGCCCCCAACAGGGCTTCCATGGCTACACCTTC,CASSPQQGFHGYTF
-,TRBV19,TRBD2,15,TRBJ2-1,TGTGCCAGTAACCGCCCGGGACTAAGGCTGAATGAGCAGTTCTTC,CASNRPGLRLNEQFF
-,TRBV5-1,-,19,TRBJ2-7,TGCGCCAGCAGCTTGGCCTGGACAGCCGGCTCTACTAGCTCCTACGAGCAGTACTTC,CASSLAWTAGSTSSYEQYF
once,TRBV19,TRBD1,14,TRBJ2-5,TGTGCCAGTAGTACGCAGGGGGCTTGGGAGACCCAGTACTTC,CASSTQGAWETQYF
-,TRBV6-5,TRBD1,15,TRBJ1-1,TGTGCCAGCAATATACAGGGGGTCGCGGACACTGAAGCTTTCTTT,CASNIQGVADTEAFF